Following are 3 T cell receptor beta chains from one sample sequenced in a study of identical twins. Each CDR3 protein gets one entry after TCRdb re-called the 5' RACE reads with MiXCR. This sample has 520,000 or so distinct CDR3 sequences, with approximately 22% found just once. Another study also made use of these data, one on T cells expressing NK-cell markers.

Input material: CD4+ T cells sorted from blood. These receptor sequences come from a woman younger than 30 in good health.

In its sample, this clonotype was seen a few times. The J gene is TRBJ2-1, the V gene TRBV6-5, with 7 bases matching TRBD1. After removal of 0 bases from V and 3 bases from J, the junction contained 8 bases not matched to a gene. The CDR3 is 17 residues long. The V gene's germline CDR1 is MNHEY and CDR2 SVGAGI. The CDR3: CASSYSFGQGDYNEQFF. CDR3 coding DNA: TGTGCCAGCAGTTACTCGTTTGGGCAGGGGGACTACAATGAGCAGTTCTTC.

With regard to this clonotype: A junction boundary mismatches the germline segment, possibly from a read error. This chain uses TRBV20-1 with TRBJ2-1, with D unclear. This CDR3 comprises 14 residues. Per germline, CDR1 DFQATT and CDR2 SNEGSKA (reference sequence). The CDR3 reads CSARGGYSYNEQFF. In DNA form, the CDR3 reads TGCAGTGCCAGAGGTGGCTACTCCTACAATGAGCAGTTCTTC.

The chain employs TRBV9 and TRBJ2-1, with D tentatively TRBD2 (6 bases). CDR3 length equals 15 residues. The germline V gene has CDR1 SGDLS and CDR2 YYNGEE. V lost 4 bases and J 6 bases, leaving 17 bases between the germline ends. CDR3 amino acids: CASSFRLEGVNEQFF. CDR3 nucleotide sequence: TGTGCCAGCAGCTTTCGACTAGAAGGGGTCAATGAGCAGTTCTTC. Together with reference TRBV9 and TRBJ2-1, the CDR3 gives the full variable domain: DSGVTQTPKHLITATGQRVTLRCSPRSGDLSVYWYQQSLDQGLQFLIQYYNGEERAKGNILERFSAQQFPDLHSELNLSSLELGDSALYFCASSFRLEGVNEQFFGPGTRLTVL.